The 4 T cell receptor beta chains reported below all come from one sample, sequenced in a study of OX40 agonist ivuxolimab in advanced cancers. TCRdb's copy holds only in-frame clones and misses some; the assay was immunoSEQ multiplex PCR. The sample consists of tens of thousands of clones, more than 75% of them appearing once. The material sequenced was CD4+ or CD8+ T cells sorted from blood, taken in a trial of the OX40 agonist ivuxolimab. These receptors were taken from an adult with an advanced solid tumor such as melanoma, head and neck, liver or kidney cancer.

The chain recombines TRBV30 with TRBJ2-7, with D possibly called TRBD1 or TRBD2 (5 bases each). The CDR3 consists of 14 residues. The V end lost 6 bases, the J end lost 6 bases, and 21 bases lay between the germline ends. Germline V CDR1 and CDR2: GTSNPN, SVGIG (reference sequence). The CDR3 sequence is CACILGQGRFEQYF. The CDR3 DNA reads as TGTGCCTGTATCCTCGGGCAGGGACGCTTCGAGCAGTACTTC.

This chain links TRBV5-1 with TRBJ1-1; TRBD1 might be the D (6 bases). V lost 5 bases and J 4 bases, leaving 12 bases between the germline ends. In germline, CDR1 is SGHRS, CDR2 YFSETQ. This CDR3 spans 13 amino acids. The CDR3 is CASRGGRITEAFF. CDR3 sequence (DNA): TGCGCCAGCAGGGGGGGCCGCATCACTGAAGCTTTCTTT.

This chain joins TRBV11-2 and TRBJ1-3; D is ambiguous. The CDR3 loop spans 16 amino acids. V gave up 2 bases and J gave up 2 bases, with 13 bases separating them. CDR1 and CDR2 (germline): SGHAT, FQNNGV. DNA of the CDR3: TGTGCCAGCAGCTTATGGCTCAGGTCCCCTGGAAACACCATATATTTT. It is translated as CASSLWLRSPGNTIYF.

The rearrangement links TRBV19 to TRBJ2-2, with D unclear. The V gene's germline CDR1 is LNHDA and CDR2 SQIVND (reference sequence). This CDR3 spans 11 amino acids. V lost 6 bases and J lost 6, with 5 bases in between. The DNA of the CDR3 is TGTGCCAGTAGACGGGCCGGGGAGCTGTTTTTT. Translation gives CASRRAGELFF.